Sequencing of this TCR beta chain was carried out in a study of identical twins. TCRdb reprocessed the 5' RACE reads via MiXCR and lists one record per CDR3 protein. The sample contains around 160,000 distinct CDR3 sequences, 3% to 4.5% of which appear only once. From germline, CDR1 is SGHRS and CDR2 YFSETQ. Trimming stripped 4 bases from V and 9 bases from J, with 23 bases between. The CDR3 loop spans 17 amino acids. This clonotype came up many times. This TCR came from a man aged 18 to 29 in good health. Sequencing was performed on memory T cells sorted from blood. This sequence joins TRBV5-1 and TRBJ1-6; D uncertain. The CDR3 loop reads CASSPVLISGRSSPLHF. As DNA, the CDR3 is TGCGCCAGCAGCCCGGTTTTGATCTCAGGACGAAGTTCACCCCTCCACTTT.